What follows are 17 T cell receptor beta chains derived from one specimen sequenced in a study of blood T cell repertoires in COVID-19. Some clones are missing from TCRdb's copy, which holds only in-frame ones; the method was immunoSEQ multiplex PCR. The sample lists roughly 220,000 clones, 86% seen once, with around 4% in the top ten. The sample taken for sequencing was PBMCs or T cells enriched from blood (not recorded which). The origin of the receptors is a woman aged 40 to 50 with acute COVID-19.

The chain is built from TRBV27 and TRBJ1-2, with 10 bases lining up with TRBD1. V was clipped by 4 bases and J by 4 bases; unmatched bases: 6. The CDR3 totals 15 residues. Germline V gene data show CDR1 as MNHEY and CDR2 as SMNVEV (reference sequence). CDR3 nucleotides: TGTGCCAGCAGTTCGGTGGGACAGGGGATCTATGGCTACACCTTC. Amino acid sequence: CASSSVGQGIYGYTF.

The chain carries TRBV30 and TRBJ2-6; D not resolved. V shed 4 bases and J shed 2 bases, with 12 bases lying between them. CDR3 length: 15 amino acids. CDR1 and CDR2 from the germline V gene are GTSNPN and SVGIG (reference sequence). CDR3 residues: CAWTSSRTGANVLTF. DNA for the CDR3: TGTGCCTGGACCTCCTCGCGAACTGGGGCCAACGTCCTGACTTTC. Looking up the rest from reference TRBV30 and TRBJ2-6 gives the full variable domain: SQTIHQWPATLVQPVGSPLSLECTVEGTSNPNLYWYRQAAGRGLQLLFYSVGIGQISSEVPQNLSASRPQDRQFILSSKKLLLSDSGFYLCAWTSSRTGANVLTFGAGSRLTVL.

The CDR3 region has the DNA TGTGCCAGCAGACCTGGACAGGGGACCCCCATATATTTT. It is translated as CASRPGQGTPIYF. The chain couples TRBV28 to TRBJ1-3; 9 positions match TRBD1. The V and J ends lost 6 bases and 11 bases, in that order; junction bases with no gene match: 8. The CDR3 contains 13 residues. CDR1 and CDR2 from the germline V gene are MDHEN and SYDVKM.

This clone was detected a few times. The chain couples TRBV6-2 or TRBV6-3 to TRBJ2-3; 8 nucleotides line up with TRBD1. Germline values: CDR1 MNHEY, CDR2 SVGEGT. With V trimmed by 4 bases and J by 1 base, 4 bases remained unmatched. The CDR3 length is 15 residues. The CDR3 region has the DNA TGTGCCAGCAGTTCCCGGGGACAGGGCACAGATACGCAGTATTTT. The encoded protein is CASSSRGQGTDTQYF.

The V gene is TRBV10-3, the J gene TRBJ2-1; D remains ambiguous. CDR3 length equals 14 residues. Germline V lookup: CDR1 ENHRY, CDR2 SYGVKD. Trimming pared 2 bases from V and 4 bases from J, leaving 9 bases between. The DNA of the CDR3 is TGTGCCATCAGTGAGAGAGGCCAGTACAATGAGCAGTTCTTC. Translation gives CAISERGQYNEQFF.

The chain joins TRBV6-5 to TRBJ2-7, with 7 bases that match TRBD1. This CDR3 has 13 amino acids. The V segment lost 6 bases and the J segment 0 bases; nucleotides outside the gene matches: 2. Germline loops: CDR1 MNHEY, CDR2 SVGAGI. CDR3 in DNA: TGTGCCAGCAGGACAGGGTCCTCCTACGAGCAGTACTTC. Its protein product is CASRTGSSYEQYF.

For the CDR3, the DNA is TGTGCCAGCAGCTTGCGGCCGGGACTAGCGGGAGAGCATGGAGAGACCCAGTACTTC. This codes for CASSLRPGLAGEHGETQYF. J is TRBJ2-5 and V is TRBV11-2, with 14 bases lining up with TRBD2. Germline V CDR1 and CDR2: SGHAT, FQNNGV. J lost 4 bases, V lost 3 bases, and 13 bases had no gene match. The CDR3 extends over 19 amino acids.

The chain combines TRBV7-2 with TRBJ2-2, with 9 positions matching TRBD2. The V gene end was trimmed by 3 bases and the J gene end by 6 bases; junction bases not matched to a gene: 8. The CDR3 runs 16 residues. Germline V gives CDR1 SGHTA, CDR2 FQGNSA. The CDR3 reads CASSFVPSGTAGELFF. As DNA, the CDR3 is TGTGCCAGCAGCTTCGTGCCTAGCGGGACCGCCGGGGAGCTGTTTTTT.

The chain is built from TRBV27 and TRBJ2-2; D is possibly TRBD1 (6 bases). V was shortened by 2 bases and J by 6 bases, with 13 bases between the two germline ends. Germline CDR1 and CDR2: MNHEY and SMNVEV (reference sequence). This CDR3 has 15 amino acids. The CDR3 loop is CASSLRAGAAGELFF. CDR3 DNA: TGTGCCAGCAGTTTACGAGCAGGGGCGGCCGGGGAGCTGTTTTTT.

V and J are TRBV5-6 and TRBJ2-2; TRBD2 agrees at 13 bases. This CDR3 region has 16 residues. Germline CDR1 and CDR2: SGHDT and YYEEEE. J lost 5 bases, V lost 4 bases, and 5 bases had no gene match. The CDR3 loop is CASSAGTSGETGELFF. The CDR3 DNA reads TGTGCCAGCAGCGCCGGGACTAGCGGGGAGACCGGGGAGCTGTTTTTT.

The chain employs TRBV28 and TRBJ2-1, with 10 bases matching TRBD2. CDR1 MDHEN and CDR2 SYDVKM come from the germline V gene. CDR3 length: 15 amino acids. V trimming: 4 bases; J trimming: 7 bases; junction bases outside the gene matches: 7. The CDR3 DNA follows: TGTGCCAGCAGTTCATCAGCTAGCGGGAGTAATGAGCAGTTCTTC. Translated, it gives CASSSSASGSNEQFF.

This chain uses TRBV4-1 with TRBJ2-3; TRBD2 matches 9 bases. Germline CDR1 reads MGHRA; CDR2 reads YSYEKL. Trimming removed 0 bases from V and 0 bases from J; junction bases left unmatched: 10. This CDR3 comprises 19 residues. The CDR3 loop reads CASSQDSAGGKRSTDTQYF. CDR3 sequence (DNA): TGCGCCAGCAGCCAAGATTCAGCGGGAGGAAAAAGGAGCACAGATACGCAGTATTTT.

The chain uses TRBV28 and TRBJ1-2; tentatively, D is TRBD1 (5 bases). The CDR3 is 15 residues long. The V and J ends lost 6 bases and 0 bases respectively, with 14 bases between them. Germline V lookup: CDR1 MDHEN, CDR2 SYDVKM. The CDR3 is CASSSGRRANYGYTF. CDR3 coding DNA: TGTGCCAGCAGCTCAGGGCGGAGAGCTAACTATGGCTACACCTTC.

The V gene is TRBV18, the J gene TRBJ2-3, with a tentative D call TRBD2 (5 bases). CDR1 is KGHSH and CDR2 is LQKENI in the germline V gene. The CDR3 consists of 14 residues. V gave up 4 bases and J gave up 6 bases, with 14 bases separating them. The CDR3 DNA reads as TGTGCCAGCTCACTAGCAGGACGCGGGGATACGCAGTATTTT. This sequence encodes CASSLAGRGDTQYF.

This clone was seen just once. The chain uses TRBV9 and TRBJ2-2; the match to TRBD2 covers 7 bases. CDR3 size: 14 residues. V lost 4 bases, J lost 5 bases, and 5 bases stayed unmatched. The V gene's germline CDR1 is SGDLS and CDR2 YYNGEE. The CDR3 DNA is TGTGCCAGCAGCCCCCCAGCGGGAACCGGGGAGCTGTTTTTT. Protein sequence: CASSPPAGTGELFF.

The CDR3 reads CASSLQQGTGYNQPQHF. DNA for the CDR3: TGTGCCAGCAGCCTGCAACAGGGGACAGGGTACAATCAGCCCCAGCATTTT. V and J are TRBV7-2 and TRBJ1-5; TRBD1 matches 9 bases. There are 17 residues in the CDR3. The V segment lost 5 bases and the J segment 3 bases; nucleotides outside the gene matches: 11. Germline V CDR1 and CDR2: SGHTA, FQGNSA. The variable domain in full, with the rest retrieved from reference TRBV7-2 and TRBJ1-5, is GAGVSQSPSNKVTEKGKDVELRCDPISGHTALYWYRQSLGQGLEFLIYFQGNSAPDKSGLPSDRFSAERTGGSVSTLTIQRTQQEDSAVYLCASSLQQGTGYNQPQHFGDGTRLSIL.

The rearrangement links TRBV30 to TRBJ1-2; D is perhaps TRBD1 (5 bases). The CDR3 is 12 amino acids. Germline lookup yields CDR1 GTSNPN and CDR2 SVGIG (reference sequence). Deletions cut 3 bases from V and 8 bases from J, with 13 bases between. This CDR3 is CAWSAGPGGYTF. CDR3 sequence (DNA): TGTGCCTGGAGCGCGGGGCCGGGGGGCTACACCTTC.